The 8 T cell receptor beta chains below were found in one sample sequenced in a study of T cell responses to AZD1222 COVID-19 vaccine (dated by TCRdb to 2020 to 2023). Libraries came from the immunoSEQ multiplex PCR assay. TCRdb limited this immuneACCESS table to in-frame rearrangements with V and J called. A share of clones is missing; checked studies link under half to unresolved V genes, and the rest is unexplained. The sample table shows roughly 98,000 clones, and approximately 90% are seen once. The top ten hold roughly an eighth of the sample. The sample's time point label, in plain terms: baseline before first vaccination. This specimen was peripheral blood, taken on day 0 of AZD1222 vaccination. Receptors were obtained from an adult in good health.

This chain links TRBV2 with TRBJ2-3; D is undetermined. CDR1 SNHLY and CDR2 FYNNEI come from the germline V gene. Trimming shortened V by 5 bases and J by 3 bases, and 0 bases separated the two germline ends. The CDR3 is made up of 10 amino acids. The chain's CDR3 is CASSTDTQYF. Written as DNA, the CDR3 is TGTGCCAGCAGTACAGATACGCAGTATTTT.

Only one count was recorded for this clone. This chain joins TRBV5-1 and TRBJ1-5, with D tentatively TRBD1 (5 bases). The V end was cut by 0 bases, the J end by 1 base, with 11 bases between. The CDR3 totals 16 residues. Germline loops: CDR1 SGHRS, CDR2 YFSETQ. The CDR3 sequence is CASSLEGSASNQPQHF. DNA for the CDR3: TGCGCCAGCAGCTTGGAGGGGTCCGCCAGCAATCAGCCCCAGCATTTT.

The V and J genes are TRBV7-9 and TRBJ1-1; D unresolved. Germline V gene lookup returns CDR1 SEHNR and CDR2 FQNEAQ (reference sequence). The ends were cut back, 5 bases at V and 3 bases at J, with 10 bases in the middle. The CDR3 runs 13 residues. DNA for the CDR3: TGTGCCAGCAGCCCCTGGGAGGACACTGAAGCTTTCTTT. Its translation: CASSPWEDTEAFF.

The chain combines TRBV3-1 (or the pseudogene TRBV3-2) with TRBJ2-6, with 8 bases fitting TRBD1. V shed 5 bases, J shed 4 bases, and the junction held 16 bases outside the gene matches. The CDR3 runs 19 residues. Germline CDR1 is LGHDT and CDR2 is YNNKEL (reference sequence). CDR3 amino acids: CASSARDRRSLAGANVLTF. The CDR3 DNA follows: TGTGCCAGCAGCGCCCGGGACAGGAGGAGTTTAGCCGGGGCCAACGTCCTGACTTTC.

The CDR3 nucleotides are TGTGCCAGCAGCTTAGCTCCGGGAAGCTACAATGAGCAGTTCTTC. It is translated as CASSLAPGSYNEQFF. J is TRBJ2-1 and V is TRBV7-6; D perhaps matches TRBD2 (5 bases). The CDR3 loop spans 15 amino acids. Trimming left V 0 bases short and J 3 bases short, with 9 bases between. Germline CDR1 reads SGHVS; CDR2 reads FNYEAQ.

This clone has only one observation. CDR3 residues: CASSTRGGERESKLFF. For the CDR3, the DNA is TGTGCCAGTAGTACGCGGGGGGGAGAGAGAGAGAGTAAACTGTTTTTT. The rearrangement uses TRBV19 and TRBJ1-4; a possible D gene is TRBD1 (5 bases). Germline V gene data show CDR1 as LNHDA and CDR2 as SQIVND (reference sequence). The CDR3 consists of 16 residues. Trimming stripped 4 bases from V and 11 bases from J, with 23 bases between.

The chain recombines TRBV29-1 with TRBJ2-7; TRBD2 might be the D (5 bases). Per germline, CDR1 SQVTM and CDR2 ANQGSEA. Trimming left V 3 bases short and J 1 base short, with 16 bases between. The CDR3 extends over 15 amino acids. The CDR3 bases are TGCAGCGTTGAGGGAGACCGCTTCGGGTCCTACGAGCAGTACTTC. The encoded protein is CSVEGDRFGSYEQYF.

This clone turned up a few times. The rearrangement links TRBV29-1 to TRBJ1-2; TRBD1 agrees at 10 bases. Trimming took 7 bases from V and 6 from J; bases not matched to a gene: 5. CDR3 length: 12 residues. The germline V gene encodes CDR1 SQVTM and CDR2 ANQGSEA. CDR3 residues: CSGRQGANGYTF. CDR3 sequence (DNA): TGCAGCGGGAGACAGGGGGCGAATGGCTACACCTTC.